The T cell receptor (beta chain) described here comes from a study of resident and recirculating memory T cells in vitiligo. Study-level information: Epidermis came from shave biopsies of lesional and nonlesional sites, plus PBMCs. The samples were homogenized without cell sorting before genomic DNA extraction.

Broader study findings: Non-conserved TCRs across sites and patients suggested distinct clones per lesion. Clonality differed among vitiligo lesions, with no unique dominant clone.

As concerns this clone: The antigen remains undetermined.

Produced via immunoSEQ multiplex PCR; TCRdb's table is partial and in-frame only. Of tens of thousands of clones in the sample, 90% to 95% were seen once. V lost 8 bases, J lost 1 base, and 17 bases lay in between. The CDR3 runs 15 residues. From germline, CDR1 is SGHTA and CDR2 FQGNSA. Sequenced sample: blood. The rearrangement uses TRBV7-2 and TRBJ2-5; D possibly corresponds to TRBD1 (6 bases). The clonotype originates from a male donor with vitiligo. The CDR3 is CASGTRLSGQETQYF. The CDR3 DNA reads TGTGCCAGCGGGACACGCTTAAGCGGCCAAGAGACCCAGTACTTC.